Sequencing of this T cell receptor beta chain was carried out in a study of cytomegalovirus exposure and HLA in healthy donors. Notes on the study in general: Later on, analysis showed that most CMV-associated TCR beta chains appeared to be HLA-restricted. Prior analysis indicated that the majority of TCR beta V segments exhibited productivity approximately 90% or approximately 30% of the time. HLA alleles showed associations with 16,951 TCR beta sequences in a later analysis, at a 0.05 false discovery rate. The study listed 150 to 200 cytomegalovirus-associated TCR beta chains.

This CDR3 comprises 14 residues. Trimming cost V 5 bases and J 1 base; bases outside gene matches: 4. Germline V lookup: CDR1 MNHEY, CDR2 SVGAGI. Of note for this clone: The antigen is unknown.

The PCR made use of 60 Vbeta and 13 Jbeta primers. The method was immunoSEQ multiplex PCR; TCRdb's version includes in-frame clones alone and lacks a portion of them. The table records approximately 150,000 clones, 66% of them present only once. The rearrangement joins TRBV6-5 to TRBJ2-5, with 7 bases fitting TRBD2. Sequenced input: PBMCs. This receptor was obtained from a woman aged 55-75 years in good health and CMV-seronegative. CDR3 sequence: CASSAGTIQETQYF. The CDR3, as DNA: TGTGCCAGCAGTGCCGGGACTATCCAAGAGACCCAGTACTTC.